This T cell receptor (beta chain) was sequenced for a study of T-cell memory formation after mild COVID-19. The 5'RACE method, run with constant-segment primers, produced TCR alpha and TCR beta cDNA libraries (carrying sample barcodes and UMIs). Each CDR3 protein gets one entry after TCRdb re-called the 5' RACE reads with MiXCR. The sample lists about 620,000 distinct CDR3 sequences; about a sixth were seen once. This clonotype was found a few times. Its antigen is currently unknown. Study results and limitations: SARS-CoV-2 specificity of second-wave clones peaking day 37 was unconfirmed.

The sequence was obtained from an adult woman who had mild COVID-19 (a few samples of this study predate the infection). Cell type and time point are not known. Sequencing used PBMCs or a T cell subset sorted from them (not recorded which).

The CDR3 here is CASNDPTDYEQYF. The DNA for the CDR3 is TGTGCCAGCAACGACCCCACGGACTACGAGCAGTACTTC. The chain employs TRBV7-2 and TRBJ2-7; no clear D. CDR3 length: 13 residues. Germline assignment: CDR1 SGHTA and CDR2 FQGNSA. Trimming shortened V by 7 bases and J by 3 bases, and 13 bases separated the two germline ends.